A single T cell receptor beta chain is shown here with its context. The antigen is not known. This PCR relied on a set of 60 Vbeta primers and 13 Jbeta primers. Produced via immunoSEQ multiplex PCR; TCRdb's table is partial and in-frame only. The sample contains some 110,000 clones, around 79% of which appear only once. These data are taken from a study of cytomegalovirus exposure and HLA in healthy donors. At the level of the study: One earlier analysis, a look at about 179 million T cells, found 100 million to 130 million unique TCR beta sequences.

Study-wide results and limits: Across all donors, roughly uniform sequencing depth was an assumption of the presence/absence analyses. A classifier reportedly called cytomegalovirus status with high sensitivity and specificity. Common viral pathogens (according to a later analysis) appeared linked to several of the most significant clusters.

Sample: PBMCs. The sequence was collected from a man in his sixties in good health and CMV-seronegative.

The CDR3 region is CASSDPPGQGTGELFF. The CDR3 DNA reads TGTGCCAGCAGTGATCCCCCGGGACAGGGGACCGGGGAGCTGTTTTTT. V gene TRBV6-1 combines with J gene TRBJ2-2, with 10 bases identical to TRBD1. Trimming removed 3 bases from V and 5 bases from J; junction bases left unmatched: 6. The CDR3 is 16 residues long. Germline-derived CDR1 and CDR2 are MNHNS and SASEGT.